These 11 T cell receptor beta chains came from one sample sequenced in a study of tumor and adjacent non-tumor tissue in lung cancer. The library came from three nested PCR rounds adapted from ARM-PCR protocols. In TCRdb, the multiplex PCR reads were re-called with MiXCR into one record per CDR3 protein. This repertoire shows approximately 150,000 distinct CDR3 sequences, around 60% found once; its top ten account for 15% to 20%. The template was RNA from unsorted bulk tissue. The specimen sequenced was lung tumor tissue. The receptor set was obtained from a man aged 55-75 years with small cell lung cancer.

This clonotype showed up just a few times. This chain uses TRBV20-1 with TRBJ2-1, with 10 nucleotides matching TRBD1. The germline gives CDR1 DFQATT, CDR2 SNEGSKA (reference sequence). The CDR3 spans 14 residues. Germline trimming cut 4 bases from V and 8 bases from J; bases unmatched to any gene: 8. CDR3 sequence (DNA): TGCAGTGCTACTCCCGGGACAGGGGTCGATGAGCAGTTCTTC. This codes for CSATPGTGVDEQFF.

Comments on this clonotype: A much larger clone lies one base from this, so it may be a read error. The rearrangement joins TRBV20-1 to TRBJ2-5; weak D call: TRBD1 (6 bases). Between the trimmed V and J ends, which lost 1 base and 5 bases, there was a span of 17 bases. Germline V gives CDR1 DFQATT, CDR2 SNEGSKA (reference sequence). CDR3 length: 15 amino acids. The DNA for the CDR3 is TGCAGTGCTAGAGGTCATCAGGGGCTGTTGGAGACCCAGTACTTC. It is translated as CSARGHQGLLETQYF.

The chain links TRBV7-8 to TRBJ1-1, with D unresolved. CDR1 is SGHVS and CDR2 is FQNEAQ in the germline V gene. Trimming cost V 1 base and J 4 bases, with 13 bases left between them. The CDR3 runs to 15 residues. CDR3 residues: CASSLVGRLVTEAFF. As DNA, the CDR3 is TGTGCCAGCAGCTTAGTGGGCCGTCTGGTCACTGAAGCTTTCTTT.

The V and J genes are TRBV20-1 and TRBJ2-2; possible D gene TRBD2, 6 bases. V gave up 1 base and J gave up 6 bases, with 18 bases separating them. CDR1 is DFQATT and CDR2 is SNEGSKA in the germline V gene (reference sequence). CDR3 length equals 16 residues. The CDR3 DNA reads TGCAGTGCTAGAGCCTATGGAGGGAGTGTATCCGGGGAGCTGTTTTTT. Its protein is CSARAYGGSVSGELFF.

A note on this clonotype: Just one base apart from a much larger clone, this may be a read error. The chain has TRBV5-1 and TRBJ2-1, with a tentative D call TRBD2 (5 bases). The CDR3 loop spans 16 amino acids. Germline lookup yields CDR1 SGHRS and CDR2 YFSETQ. CDR3 residues: CAGSLDPGGQNNEQFF. In DNA form, the CDR3 reads TGCGCCGGCAGCTTGGACCCCGGAGGCCAGAACAATGAGCAGTTCTTC.

Written as DNA, the CDR3 is TGTGCCAGCAGGAACCCGAGGGGATTCTATGGCTACACCTTC. This translates into CASRNPRGFYGYTF. V gene TRBV11-2 combines with J gene TRBJ1-2; possibly TRBD1 for D (5 bases). Trimming left V 6 bases short and J 4 bases short, with 15 bases between. CDR1 SGHAT and CDR2 FQNNGV come from the germline V gene. The CDR3 is made up of 14 amino acids.

About this clonotype itself: Germline is not matched at one junction end, which may reflect a read error. J is TRBJ2-6 and V is TRBV20-1; D is perhaps TRBD1 or TRBD2 (5 bases each). Germline CDR1 DFQATT, CDR2 SNEGSKA (reference sequence). The CDR3 spans 14 residues. The CDR3 loop reads CSARGDTGAKVLTF. DNA for the CDR3: TGCAGTGCTAGAGGGGATACCGGGGCCAAAGTCCTGACTTTC.

J is TRBJ2-1 and V is TRBV10-3, with 7 nucleotides matching TRBD2. The CDR3 is 20 residues long. The V gene's germline CDR1 is ENHRY and CDR2 SYGVKD. V lost 6 bases, J lost 0 bases, and 20 bases stayed unmatched. DNA for the CDR3: TGTGCCATCAGCGACCCGGTTGGGACTAACTGGGCCAGCTCCTACAATGAGCAGTTCTTC. It codes for CAISDPVGTNWASSYNEQFF.

Turning to this clonotype: This sequence may be a read error, since a much larger clone differs from it by one base. The V and J genes are TRBV20-1 and TRBJ1-1, with D hard to call. In germline, CDR1 is DFQATT, CDR2 SNEGSKA (reference sequence). The V end was cut by 6 bases, the J end by 3 bases, with 14 bases between. This CDR3 region has 13 residues. The CDR3 reads CSATLLWDTEAFF. CDR3 bases: TGCAGTGCCACGCTCTTATGGGACACTGAAGCTTTCTTT.

This clonotype has only a few counts. The chain couples TRBV5-1 to TRBJ2-2; possible D gene TRBD2, 5 bases. The CDR3 has 14 residues. The V end was cut by 4 bases, the J end by 5 bases, with 12 bases between. CDR1 SGHRS and CDR2 YFSETQ come from the germline V gene. In DNA, the CDR3 is TGCGCCAGCAGCACCCTGGGAGCAACCGGGGAGCTGTTTTTT. This sequence encodes CASSTLGATGELFF.

The chain uses TRBV28 and TRBJ2-7; D is possibly TRBD2 (6 bases). Germline V gene data show CDR1 as MDHEN and CDR2 as SYDVKM. The CDR3 is 16 amino acids. V was trimmed by 5 bases and J by 0 bases, leaving 17 bases between them. CDR3 amino acids: CASSPLPARGSYEQYF. The CDR3 DNA reads TGTGCCAGCAGTCCGCTCCCGGCGCGGGGCTCCTACGAGCAGTACTTC.